This T cell receptor (beta chain) was identified in a study of breast tumors, draining lymph nodes, adjacent tissues. Breast cancer patients provided tissue from their axillary draining lymph nodes. For this clonotype: A much larger clonotype is one base distant, so this may be a read error.

TCRdb called the multiplex PCR reads again in MiXCR, with one record for every CDR3 protein. Among 200,000 to 300,000 distinct CDR3 sequences listed, about 33% were seen once. The CDR3 totals 17 residues. The germline gives CDR1 MGHRA, CDR2 YSYEKL. This receptor was obtained from a female donor with breast cancer. Some clones in this sample may be carry-over from other donors' samples. Sequencing was done on a sample of axillary lymph node tissue. V is TRBV4-1 and J is TRBJ1-2; 10 nucleotides match TRBD1. CDR3 bases: TGCGCCAGCGGCCACCCACCGGGACAGGGGACTAACTATGGCTACACCTTC. Protein sequence: CASGHPPGQGTNYGYTF.